This entry is about one TCR beta chain. In this sample, this clonotype turned up a few times. This clone's antigen is unknown. One base away there is no much larger clone; base qualities are not given. These data belong to a study of CD8 T cells in ankylosing spondylitis (dated by TCRdb to about 2017). Turning to the overall study: To find TCR variants linked to disease, the study profiled T cell receptor beta repertoires in ankylosing spondylitis patients and healthy donors. In total, the full study cohort was made up of roughly 110 healthy donors and approximately 27 ankylosing spondylitis patients. Peripheral blood samples were taken, and synovial fluid was additionally collected from ankylosing spondylitis patients.

The paper's findings and limits, for the study overall: Some of the motif variants had been reported before in the synovial fluid and blood of reactive arthritis patients, a finding that suggests common disease-initiation mechanisms. Blood from ankylosing spondylitis patients appeared to be characterized by a TCR beta motif made up of under ten highly homologous amino acid variants. The disease-linked clones had a CD8+ phenotype and were found at relatively low frequencies in peripheral blood. Significant enrichment of the disease-linked clones was reported in matched synovial fluid samples from ankylosing spondylitis patients.

Per the germline V gene (reference sequence), DFQATT is the CDR1 and SNEGSKA is the CDR2. The CDR3 sequence holds 15 residues, the cysteine and phenylalanine included. Only CDR3 DNA is held: 45 bases, read in frame from base 1. Relative to germline, V is 5 bases shorter and J is 0 bases shorter, with 11 bases between their ends. The run used an Illumina HiSeq 2500. Quantitative 5'-RACE with molecular barcodes was the method used to prepare the TCR beta libraries. On the authors' methods: To identify disease-linked TCR variants, a new computational method was used, one built on a probabilistic model of VDJ rearrangement. TCRdb ran its own pipeline on the public reads, namely fastp trimming at Q25 and MiXCR clone calling, and kept in-frame beta chains. For every CDR3 protein sequence, its rows merge into one entry that carries the most common genes and DNA. TCRdb's processing, not the authors' own work, is the source of the V and J calls. This sample lists about 700,000 distinct CDR3 sequences; around 17% were detected once. The ten largest clones add up to over 15% of the sample.

The receptor comes from a male donor with ankylosing spondylitis. Sequencing was done on a sample of blood, either unsorted or a sorted T cell fraction (not recorded which). The chain couples TRBV20-1 to TRBJ1-6, with TRBD1 tentatively as D gene (5 bases match). The nucleotide sequence is given as TGCAGTGCTTCCCGGGGGAGCTCCTATAATTCACCCCTCCACTTT. Its translation reads: CSASRGSSYNSPLHF.